Below, 11 T cell receptor beta chains from the same sample are listed, as sequenced in a study of cytomegalovirus exposure and HLA in healthy donors. It was with 60 Vbeta and 13 Jbeta primers that the PCR ran. Assay used: immunoSEQ multiplex PCR; TCRdb lists only in-frame clones, some missing. This sample has under 200,000 clones, with approximately 71% found just once. Input material: PBMCs. The receptors were sampled from a male donor in good health and CMV-seronegative.

This chain connects TRBV4-1 to TRBJ2-1; TRBD2 aligns across 10 bases. The CDR3 spans 14 residues. Germline values: CDR1 MGHRA, CDR2 YSYEKL. Trimming at V came to 2 bases and at J to 7 bases, leaving 2 bases not matched to a gene. CDR3: CASSQPSGGNEQFF. The CDR3 DNA reads as TGCGCCAGCAGCCAACCTAGCGGGGGAAATGAGCAGTTCTTC.

As DNA, the CDR3 is TGTGCCAGCAAGAGGGGACAGGTAGGGTACGAGCAGTACTTC. This translates into CASKRGQVGYEQYF. This chain links TRBV2 with TRBJ2-7; TRBD1 matches 8 bases. With 7 bases clipped from V and 4 bases from J, the junction kept 9 bases outside the gene matches. This CDR3 is built from 14 residues. Germline CDR1 SNHLY, CDR2 FYNNEI.

The chain uses TRBV7-6 and TRBJ2-1; 12 bases agree with TRBD2. Germline CDR1 is SGHVS and CDR2 is FNYEAQ. The V and J ends lost 5 bases and 1 base, in that order; junction bases with no gene match: 6. The CDR3 sequence is 17 residues long. The DNA of the CDR3 is TGTGCCAGCAGCACCCGGACTAGCGGGATTTCCTACAATGAGCAGTTCTTC. This codes for CASSTRTSGISYNEQFF.

This clone was recorded a few times. The chain joins TRBV28 to TRBJ1-1; perhaps TRBD1 as D (6 bases). V lost 6 bases to trimming and J lost 3 bases, with 8 bases between them. The CDR3 is made up of 12 amino acids. The germline gives CDR1 MDHEN, CDR2 SYDVKM. CDR3 in amino acids: CASRTGHTEAFF. The DNA of the CDR3 is TGTGCCAGCAGAACAGGGCACACTGAAGCTTTCTTT.

The chain carries TRBV6-6 and TRBJ2-7; 9 bases fit TRBD1. Per the germline V gene, CDR1 is MNHNY and CDR2 is SVGAGI (reference sequence). V shed 7 bases and J 7 bases; nucleotides not matched to a gene: 8. The CDR3 extends over 13 amino acids. Here the CDR3 reads CASMRGTGREQYF. CDR3 bases: TGTGCCAGCATGCGGGGGACAGGGCGGGAGCAGTACTTC.

V gene TRBV29-1 combines with J gene TRBJ1-2; 9 nucleotides align to TRBD1. This CDR3 contains 13 residues. Trimming at V came to 6 bases and at J to 1 base, leaving 3 bases not matched to a gene. Germline V gene sequence: CDR1 SQVTM, CDR2 ANQGSEA. The CDR3 spells CSVGDRVNYGYTF. CDR3 DNA: TGCAGCGTGGGGGACAGGGTTAACTATGGCTACACCTTC.

The chain has TRBV6-1 and TRBJ2-5; D possibly corresponds to TRBD1 (6 bases). Trimming cost V 6 bases and J 4 bases, with 18 bases left between them. Germline CDR1 reads MNHNS; CDR2 reads SASEGT. The CDR3 runs 15 residues. CDR3 DNA sequence: TGTGCCAGCAGCACCAACAGGGTTGGGGCAGAGACCCAGTACTTC. Its protein is CASSTNRVGAETQYF.

CDR3 region: CASSLSGGAQAFF. The DNA of the CDR3 is TGTGCCAGCAGCTTGAGTGGTGGGGCCCAAGCTTTCTTT. The chain is built from TRBV5-6 and TRBJ1-1; TRBD1 is a possible D gene (5 bases). CDR1 SGHDT and CDR2 YYEEEE come from the germline V gene. This CDR3 is built from 13 residues. V lost 1 base and J 9 bases, leaving 13 bases between the germline ends.

The gene calls are TRBV10-3 and TRBJ1-5, with D possibly matching TRBD1 (6 bases). The CDR3 spans 16 residues. Germline V gene sequence: CDR1 ENHRY, CDR2 SYGVKD. V was shortened by 2 bases and J by 8 bases, with 19 bases between the two germline ends. CDR3 bases: TGTGCCATCAGTGAGGAAGAGGGACACGATGAGAAGCCCCAGCATTTT. Its translation: CAISEEEGHDEKPQHF.

This chain connects TRBV7-3 to TRBJ2-6; D not certain. Looked up from germline, CDR1 is SGHTA and CDR2 is FQGTGA. V gave up 5 bases and J gave up 2 bases, with 10 bases separating them. This CDR3 spans 15 amino acids. The CDR3 here is CASSPLVAGANVLTF. The DNA for the CDR3 is TGTGCCAGCAGCCCCCTAGTAGCTGGGGCCAACGTCCTGACTTTC.

The chain recombines TRBV28 with TRBJ1-4; D not resolved. Germline V gives CDR1 MDHEN, CDR2 SYDVKM. This CDR3 comprises 15 residues. Trimming removed 1 base at V and 7 bases at J, with 13 bases between. This CDR3 is CASSLFAGLGEKLFF. The CDR3 DNA sequence: TGTGCCAGCAGTTTATTTGCGGGGTTAGGTGAAAAACTGTTTTTT.